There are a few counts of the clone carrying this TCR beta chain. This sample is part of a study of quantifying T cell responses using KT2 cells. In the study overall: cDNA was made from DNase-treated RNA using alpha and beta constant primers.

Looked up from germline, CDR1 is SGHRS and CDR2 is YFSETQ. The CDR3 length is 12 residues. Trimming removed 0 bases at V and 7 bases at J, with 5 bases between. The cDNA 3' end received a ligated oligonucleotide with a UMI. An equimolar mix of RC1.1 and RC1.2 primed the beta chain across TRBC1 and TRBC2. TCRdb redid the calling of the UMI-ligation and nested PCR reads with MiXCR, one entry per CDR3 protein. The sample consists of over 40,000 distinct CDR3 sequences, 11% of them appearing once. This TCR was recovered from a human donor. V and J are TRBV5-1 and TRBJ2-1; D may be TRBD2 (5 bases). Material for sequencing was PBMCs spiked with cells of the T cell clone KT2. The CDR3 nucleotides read TGCGCCAGCAGCTTGGAGCGGAATGAGCAGTTCTTC. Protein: CASSLERNEQFF.